Listed here are 9 T cell receptor beta chains from one sample, sequenced in a study of blood T cell repertoires in COVID-19. Here immunoSEQ multiplex PCR was the method, and the copy in TCRdb shows in-frame clones only, minus some. Seen here are over 150,000 clones, approximately 88% observed once, and the top ten hold roughly 3.9%. The specimen was peripheral blood. These receptors originate from a woman aged 60-75 years who had recovered from COVID-19.

V and J are TRBV28 and TRBJ1-5; 9 bases are shared with TRBD1. Trimming cost V 6 bases and J 6 bases; bases outside gene matches: 9. This CDR3 contains 15 residues. Germline-derived CDR1 and CDR2 are MDHEN and SYDVKM. DNA for the CDR3: TGTGCCAGCAGAACCGGGACAGGGATAGTTCAGCCCCAGCATTTT. Protein product: CASRTGTGIVQPQHF.

This chain links TRBV6-4 with TRBJ1-2, with D tentatively TRBD1 (5 bases). Germline CDR1 is MRHNA and CDR2 is SNTAGT. Trimming cost V 4 bases and J 3 bases, with 18 bases left between them. The CDR3 extends over 16 amino acids. CDR3 in DNA: TGTGCCAGCAGTGTGGTGGCAGGGAACCCCTACTATGGCTACACCTTC. Translating gives CASSVVAGNPYYGYTF.

This chain joins TRBV6-5 and TRBJ1-2; D gene unclear. Germline CDR1 is MNHEY and CDR2 is SVGAGI. Trimming removed 6 bases from V and 4 bases from J, with 18 bases in between. The CDR3 length is 15 residues. The CDR3 nucleotides read TGTGCCAGCAGCCTCACCGGGGTCTCCAGCTATGGCTACACCTTC. Encoded protein: CASSLTGVSSYGYTF.

V gene TRBV7-8 combines with J gene TRBJ2-3; perhaps TRBD2 as D (7 bases). The CDR3 runs to 15 residues. V lost 5 bases and J lost 3, with 15 bases in between. Germline V gene sequence: CDR1 SGHVS, CDR2 FQNEAQ. CDR3 nucleotide sequence: TGTGCCAGCAGCCCACTCGGGGGGCCGACAGATACGCAGTATTTT. Encoded protein: CASSPLGGPTDTQYF.

The chain combines TRBV28 with TRBJ1-2; D is undetermined. CDR1 and CDR2 (germline): MDHEN, SYDVKM. This CDR3 has 14 amino acids. The V gene lost 5 bases and the J gene lost 5 bases, with 15 bases spanning the gap. The DNA of the CDR3 is TGTGCCAGCAGTCCCGGTCAGCGGGCTTATGGCTACACCTTC. As protein: CASSPGQRAYGYTF.

As to this clone: In the same sample, other DNA sequences code for this CDR3. The CDR3 nucleotides read TGTGCCAGCAGACAGGGGGCCTACGAGCAGTACTTC. Encoded protein: CASRQGAYEQYF. This chain links TRBV2 with TRBJ2-7, with 8 bases fitting TRBD1. The CDR3 length is 12 residues. After removal of 6 bases from V and 2 bases from J, the junction contained 0 bases not matched to a gene. From germline, CDR1 is SNHLY and CDR2 FYNNEI.

The J gene is TRBJ2-7, the V gene TRBV5-1, with no clear D. The germline V gene has CDR1 SGHRS and CDR2 YFSETQ. The CDR3 loop spans 14 amino acids. Deletions cut 0 bases from V and 0 bases from J, with 7 bases between. In DNA, the CDR3 is TGCGCCAGCAGCTTGGCGCCAGGCTCCTACGAGCAGTACTTC. Translation: CASSLAPGSYEQYF. The whole variable domain, filled in from reference TRBV5-1 and TRBJ2-7, reads KAGVTQTPRYLIKTRGQQVTLSCSPISGHRSVSWYQQTPGQGLQFLFEYFSETQRNKGNFPGRFSGRQFSNSRSEMNVSTLELGDSALYLCASSLAPGSYEQYFGPGTRLTVT.

The genes are TRBV10-2 and TRBJ1-5, with D perhaps matching TRBD1 (6 bases). The CDR3 is 16 residues long. V was pared by 3 bases and J by 6 bases, with 18 bases between. Germline V gene lookup returns CDR1 WSHSY and CDR2 SAAADI. As DNA, the CDR3 is TGCGCCAGCAGTGATTTTTACAGGGACGGGACTCAGCCCCAGCATTTT. Residues: CASSDFYRDGTQPQHF.

This chain joins TRBV28 and TRBJ2-7, with D perhaps TRBD1 (6 bases). Germline values: CDR1 MDHEN, CDR2 SYDVKM. V shed 4 bases and J shed 0 bases, with 13 bases lying between them. The CDR3 runs to 15 residues. CDR3 coding DNA: TGTGCCAGCAGTTCGGGACACGAAAGCTCCTACGAGCAGTACTTC. It encodes CASSSGHESSYEQYF.